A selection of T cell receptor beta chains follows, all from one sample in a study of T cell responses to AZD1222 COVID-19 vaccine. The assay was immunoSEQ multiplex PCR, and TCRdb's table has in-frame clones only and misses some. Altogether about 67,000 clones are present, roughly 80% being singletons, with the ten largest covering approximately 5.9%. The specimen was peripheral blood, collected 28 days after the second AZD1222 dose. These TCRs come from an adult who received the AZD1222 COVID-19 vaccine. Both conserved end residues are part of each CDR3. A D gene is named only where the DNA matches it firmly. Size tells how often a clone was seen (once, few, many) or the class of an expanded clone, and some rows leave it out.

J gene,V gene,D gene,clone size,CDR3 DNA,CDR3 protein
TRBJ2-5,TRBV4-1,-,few,TGCGCCAGCAGCCGGGGAGTGGGGGGCGAGACCCAGTACTTC,CASSRGVGGETQYF
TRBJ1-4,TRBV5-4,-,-,TGTGCCAGCAGCATATATACGACGGATGAAAAACTGTTTTTT,CASSIYTTDEKLFF
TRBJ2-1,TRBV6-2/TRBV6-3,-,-,TGTGCCAGCAGACCTACTCCGAGGAGGCCCGGTGAGCAGTTCTTC,CASRPTPRRPGEQFF
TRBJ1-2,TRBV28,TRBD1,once,TGTGCCAGCAGTGCGTTTGTACAGGGGGCAGGGGGCTACACCTTC,CASSAFVQGAGGYTF
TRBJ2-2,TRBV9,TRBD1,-,TGTGCCAGCAGGCAGAATGGACAGGGCGACACCGGGGAGCTGTTTTTT,CASRQNGQGDTGELFF
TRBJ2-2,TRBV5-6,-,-,TGTGCCAGCAGCTTGGATCGGGCAATGACTGGGGAGCTGTTTTTT,CASSLDRAMTGELFF
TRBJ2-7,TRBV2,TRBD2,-,TGTGCCAGCAGTGAATCGCTTAGCGGGCAAACCTACGAGCAGTACTTC,CASSESLSGQTYEQYF
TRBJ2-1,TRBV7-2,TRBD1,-,TGTGCCAGCAGCTTTTTGGGACAGGGTTTTAATGAGCAGTTCTTC,CASSFLGQGFNEQFF
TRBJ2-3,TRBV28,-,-,TGTGCCAGCAGTTTTCAGGGAACAGATACGCAGTATTTT,CASSFQGTDTQYF
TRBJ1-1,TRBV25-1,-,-,TGTGCCAGCAGTCGGAAGAACACTGAAGCTTTCTTT,CASSRKNTEAFF
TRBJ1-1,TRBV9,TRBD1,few,TGTGCCAGCAGCGTGGCGAGGACAGGAAAAATTCTCTGTCGGGAGGCGGCTTTCTTT,CASSVARTGKILCREAAFF
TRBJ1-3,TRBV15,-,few,TGTGCCACCAGCGCTCACAGGGCTGGCTCTGGAAACACCATATATTTT,CATSAHRAGSGNTIYF
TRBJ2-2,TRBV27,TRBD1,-,TGTGCCAGCAGTCGGACAGGGAGAGGGGCCGGGGAGCTGTTTTTT,CASSRTGRGAGELFF
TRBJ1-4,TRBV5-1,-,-,TGCGCCAGCAGCTCCGGGACCCCAGGGGAAAAACTGTTTTTT,CASSSGTPGEKLFF
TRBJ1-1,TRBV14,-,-,TGTGCCAGCAGCCAAGTTCTCCCTCGAGGGGGTCGAACTGAAGCTTTCTTT,CASSQVLPRGGRTEAFF
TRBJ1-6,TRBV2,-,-,TGTGCCAGCAGTGAACAGCGGGCAGGCTATTCACCCCTCCACTTT,CASSEQRAGYSPLHF
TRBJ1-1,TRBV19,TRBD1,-,TGTGCCAGTAGTTTCCGACAGGGGGGCACTGAAGCTTTCTTT,CASSFRQGGTEAFF
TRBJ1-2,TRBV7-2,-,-,TGTGCCAGCAGCCTCGGGACGATTAACTATGGCTACACCTTC,CASSLGTINYGYTF
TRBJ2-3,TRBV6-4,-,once,TGTGCCAGCAGATTGGGGGGGGGCCGCGCAGATACGCAGTATTTT,CASRLGGGRADTQYF
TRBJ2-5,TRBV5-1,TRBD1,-,TGCGCCAGCAGCCCGGGACAGGGGGAGCAGACCCAGTACTTC,CASSPGQGEQTQYF
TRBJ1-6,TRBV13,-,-,TGTGCCAGCAGGCGAAGCTCCTATAATTCACCCCTCCACTTT,CASRRSSYNSPLHF
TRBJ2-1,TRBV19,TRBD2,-,TGTGCCAGTAGTGTGACTAGCTCAAGCTCCTACAATGAGCAGTTCTTC,CASSVTSSSSYNEQFF
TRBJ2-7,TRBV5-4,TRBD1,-,TGTGCCAGCAGCTTGGGAGACAGGGGTTGGGAGCAGTACTTC,CASSLGDRGWEQYF
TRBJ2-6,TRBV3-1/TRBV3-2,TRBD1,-,TGTGCCAGCAGCCGTATGGGACAGGGGGTAAGCTCTGGGGCCAACGTCCTGACTTTC,CASSRMGQGVSSGANVLTF
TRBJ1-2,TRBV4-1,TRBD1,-,TGCGCCAGCAGCCAAGAAAGTGGACAGGGGCTTGGCTACACCTTC,CASSQESGQGLGYTF
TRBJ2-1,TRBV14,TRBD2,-,TGTGCCAGCAGCCACCCGAGGACTAGCTCGTACAATGAGCAGTTCTTC,CASSHPRTSSYNEQFF
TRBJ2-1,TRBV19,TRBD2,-,TGTGCCACAAAGCGGACTAGCGGGGGGGCCAATGAGCAGTTCTTC,CATKRTSGGANEQFF
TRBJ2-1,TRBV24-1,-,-,TGTGCCACCAGTGATCTGAACAATGAGCAGTTCTTC,CATSDLNNEQFF
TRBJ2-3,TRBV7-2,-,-,TGTGCCAGCAGCTCAGGACGTACGGGAGATACGCAGTATTTT,CASSSGRTGDTQYF
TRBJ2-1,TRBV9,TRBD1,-,TGTGCCAGCAGCGTAGCCCCGTCGGGGACAGGGGGCTACAATGAGCAGTTCTTC,CASSVAPSGTGGYNEQFF
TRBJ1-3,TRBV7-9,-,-,TGTGCCAGCACGTACAGCTTCTCTGGAAACACCATATATTTT,CASTYSFSGNTIYF
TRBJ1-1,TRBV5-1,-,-,TGCGCCAGCAGCCAATCGCAGACAGGTACTGAAGCTTTCTTT,CASSQSQTGTEAFF
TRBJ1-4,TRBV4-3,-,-,TGCGCCAGCAGCCAAGATCGCGGCCCTGGGAAACTGTTTTTT,CASSQDRGPGKLFF
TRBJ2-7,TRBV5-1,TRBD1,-,TGCGCCAGCAGCTCCGGGACAGGGGACGAGCAGTACTTC,CASSSGTGDEQYF
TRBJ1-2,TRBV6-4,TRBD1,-,TGTGCCAGCATCGACAGGGGGCGGGTTAACTATGGCTACACCTTC,CASIDRGRVNYGYTF
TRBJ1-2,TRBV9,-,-,TGTGCCAGCAGCGTAGAATTTAACTATGGCTACACCTTC,CASSVEFNYGYTF
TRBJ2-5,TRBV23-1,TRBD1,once,TGCGCCAGCAGTCAACGGACAGGGTTCGGGATGGGTTACTGTGAGACCCAGTACTTC,CASSQRTGFGMGYCETQYF
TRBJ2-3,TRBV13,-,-,TGTGCCAGCGAACACAGGGCGGGCCCCACAGATACGCAGTATTTT,CASEHRAGPTDTQYF
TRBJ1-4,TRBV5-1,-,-,TGCGCCAGCAGCTTGGAAGCCCCGGGAGGGGAAAAACTGTTTTTT,CASSLEAPGGEKLFF
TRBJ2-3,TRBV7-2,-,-,TGTGCCAGCAGCTTAAAAGATACGCAGTATTTT,CASSLKDTQYF
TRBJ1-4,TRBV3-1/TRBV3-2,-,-,TGTGCCAGCAGCCCGTCGCAAGTTAATGAAAAACTGTTTTTT,CASSPSQVNEKLFF
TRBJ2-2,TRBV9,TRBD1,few,TGTGCCAGCAGCGTAGTAGAGACAGGGGGCCCGAACACCGGGGAGCTGTTTTTT,CASSVVETGGPNTGELFF
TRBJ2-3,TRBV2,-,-,TGTGCCAGCAGCGTGGCAACTGATACGCAGTATTTT,CASSVATDTQYF
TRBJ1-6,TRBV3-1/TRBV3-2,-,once,TGTGCCAGCAGCCAAGCGTTTTCGTATTCACCCCTCCACTTT,CASSQAFSYSPLHF
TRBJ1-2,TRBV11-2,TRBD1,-,TGTGCCAGCAGCTTAGCGGCAGGGGGCTACTATGGCTACACCTTC,CASSLAAGGYYGYTF
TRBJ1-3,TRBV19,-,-,TGTGCCAGTCACGTCCGGGACATAGGAAACACCATATATTTT,CASHVRDIGNTIYF
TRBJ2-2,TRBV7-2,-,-,TGTGCCAGCAGCAACTTCGGAAACCCGAACACCGGGGAGCTGTTTTTT,CASSNFGNPNTGELFF
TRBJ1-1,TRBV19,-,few,TGTGCCAGTAGTATAGGACCCCCGGGCACTGAAGCTTTCTTT,CASSIGPPGTEAFF
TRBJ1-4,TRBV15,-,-,TGTGCCACCAGCAGATCCTCAGGACAGTATGATTTTAATGAAAAACTGTTTTTT,CATSRSSGQYDFNEKLFF
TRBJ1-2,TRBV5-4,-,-,TGTGCCAGCAGCTTCAAGGGGGGAAACTATGGCTACACCTTC,CASSFKGGNYGYTF
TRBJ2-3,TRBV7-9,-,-,TGTGCCAGCACCCCTCCGGGGGTGAACACAGATACGCAGTATTTT,CASTPPGVNTDTQYF
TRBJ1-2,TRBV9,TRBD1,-,TGTGCCAGCAGCCCCGGGACAGTGCGCTATGGCTACACCTTC,CASSPGTVRYGYTF
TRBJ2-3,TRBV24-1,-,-,TGTGCCACCAGTGATCCTCCGGCGCATACGCAGTATTTT,CATSDPPAHTQYF
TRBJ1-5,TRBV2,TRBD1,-,TGTGCCAGCAGTACCGGGACAGGAGGTTTCCAGCCCCAGCATTTT,CASSTGTGGFQPQHF
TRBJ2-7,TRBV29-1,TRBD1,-,TGCAGCGTTCGGACAGGTCGGCTCTCCTACGAGCAGTACTTC,CSVRTGRLSYEQYF
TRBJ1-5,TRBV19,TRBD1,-,TGTGCCAGTAGCTCCGGGACAGTTGGTCAGCCCCAGCATTTT,CASSSGTVGQPQHF
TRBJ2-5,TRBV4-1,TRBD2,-,TGCGCCAGCAGCCAAATGACTAGCCGAGAGACCCAGTACTTC,CASSQMTSRETQYF